The 11 T cell receptor beta chains given below trace back to one sample, sequenced in a study of response to subunit inactivated influenza vaccine. Each CDR3 protein is one row after TCRdb ran MiXCR on the RT-PCR reads. This sample has 430,000 or so distinct CDR3 sequences, with about 10% found just once. The sequencing here drew on PBMCs from blood, taken roughly 48 days after vaccination. The receptors come from a man aged 50-60 years who received an inactivated influenza vaccine.

In its sample, this clonotype was seen a few times. The chain couples TRBV2 to TRBJ2-7; the match to TRBD2 covers 9 bases. The CDR3 spans 15 residues. The trim removed 6 bases at V and 3 bases at J, leaving 9 bases unmatched. CDR1 is SNHLY, CDR2 FYNNEI, per germline. The DNA of the CDR3 is TGTGCCAGCAGGGGTGGCCTAGCGGGGTTCTACGAGCAGTACTTC. Translated, it gives CASRGGLAGFYEQYF.

In its sample, this clonotype was seen many times. V gene TRBV9 combines with J gene TRBJ2-1; D is ambiguous. V was clipped by 4 bases and J by 5 bases, with 13 bases between them. Germline assignment: CDR1 SGDLS and CDR2 YYNGEE. The CDR3 is 14 residues long. The CDR3 DNA reads as TGTGCCAGCAGCCCCTGGGCAGTGGACAATGAGCAGTTCTTC. Protein product: CASSPWAVDNEQFF.

This clonotype was observed a few times. J is TRBJ2-7 and V is TRBV5-1, with TRBD2 identical over 14 bases. From germline, CDR1 is SGHRS and CDR2 YFSETQ. There are 17 residues in the CDR3. Trimming at V came to 3 bases and at J to 3 bases, leaving 8 bases not matched to a gene. The CDR3 sequence is CASSSDAGTSGSYEQYF. The CDR3 nucleotides are TGCGCCAGCAGCTCGGACGCCGGGACTAGCGGGAGCTACGAGCAGTACTTC.

The CDR3 spells CASSSGTRKLGTQYF. CDR3 coding DNA: TGTGCCAGCAGCTCCGGGACTAGAAAATTAGGGACCCAGTACTTC. The V call is TRBV7-9, the J call TRBJ2-5; 8 bases agree with TRBD2. The CDR3 extends over 15 amino acids. J was trimmed by 7 bases and V by 4 bases; bases with no gene match: 11. Germline V CDR1 and CDR2: SEHNR, FQNEAQ (reference sequence).

V usage is TRBV20-1 and J usage is TRBJ2-1, with 9 bases that match TRBD2. Germline lookup yields CDR1 DFQATT and CDR2 SNEGSKA (reference sequence). Losses at the gene ends were 4 bases for V and 0 bases for J; bases not matched to a gene: 7. This CDR3 is built from 16 residues. CDR3 sequence (DNA): TGCAGTGCTACTTGGACTAGCGCGAGCTCCTACAATGAGCAGTTCTTC. Protein: CSATWTSASSYNEQFF.

The genes are TRBV6-2 or TRBV6-3 and TRBJ2-7; TRBD1 matches at 7 bases. Per the germline V gene, CDR1 is MNHEY and CDR2 is SVGEGT. Losses at the gene ends were 2 bases for V and 1 base for J; bases not matched to a gene: 23. The CDR3 is 21 amino acids. CDR3 sequence reads: CASSYPAWDGRPTDRSYEQYF. Written as DNA, the CDR3 is TGTGCCAGCAGTTACCCCGCCTGGGATGGGAGACCCACGGACAGGTCCTACGAGCAGTACTTC.

The chain links TRBV6-2 or TRBV6-3 to TRBJ2-5, with 7 positions matching TRBD1. V lost 2 bases, J lost 4 bases, and 4 bases stayed unmatched. The germline V gene encodes CDR1 MNHEY and CDR2 SVGEGT. The CDR3 runs 14 residues. Written as DNA, the CDR3 is TGTGCCAGCAGTTACAATCCAGGGGGAGAGACCCAGTACTTC. It codes for CASSYNPGGETQYF.

This clonotype was observed a few times. The chain combines TRBV6-2 or TRBV6-3 with TRBJ1-5; 11 bases agree with TRBD1. The length of the CDR3 is 14 residues. Trimming cost V 6 bases and J 7 bases; bases outside gene matches: 5. CDR1 and CDR2 from the germline V gene are MNHEY and SVGEGT. CDR3 loop: CASRRDRGDQPQHF. CDR3 DNA sequence: TGTGCCAGCAGAAGGGACAGGGGGGACCAGCCCCAGCATTTT.

The V gene is TRBV11-2, the J gene TRBJ2-5; D assignment may be TRBD1 or TRBD2 (6 bases each). The CDR3 loop spans 17 amino acids. Per the germline V gene, CDR1 is SGHAT and CDR2 is FQNNGV. The V gene lost 2 bases and the J gene lost 4 bases, with 20 bases spanning the gap. In DNA, the CDR3 is TGTGCCAGCAGCTTACCCTTCCGGAGGAGGGGGAGAGAGACCCAGTACTTC. Translating gives CASSLPFRRRGRETQYF.

The rearrangement joins TRBV11-2 to TRBJ2-1; no definite D call. The CDR3 is 11 residues long. V was pared by 6 bases and J by 9 bases, with 9 bases between. Germline CDR1 reads SGHAT; CDR2 reads FQNNGV. The CDR3 is CASSIWVEQFF. In DNA, the CDR3 is TGTGCCAGCAGTATTTGGGTTGAGCAGTTCTTC.

This clonotype was found a few times. The chain joins TRBV10-3 to TRBJ2-2; the match to TRBD2 covers 8 bases. This CDR3 is built from 14 residues. Germline CDR1 and CDR2: ENHRY and SYGVKD. V shed 7 bases and J 7 bases; nucleotides not matched to a gene: 8. CDR3 protein: CAITTGGVHGELFF. The CDR3 region has the DNA TGTGCCATCACGACGGGGGGGGTCCACGGGGAGCTGTTTTTT.